Included here is one T cell receptor beta chain sequence, with context. The target antigen is unknown. The sample is drawn from a study of cytomegalovirus exposure and HLA in healthy donors. PCR was performed using 60 Vbeta and 13 Jbeta primers. Only in-frame clones appear in the TCRdb table, and some are missing; sequencing was by immunoSEQ multiplex PCR. The data hold about 160,000 clones, with roughly four fifths observed a single time. Trimming stripped 4 bases from V and 3 bases from J, with 8 bases between. CDR3 length: 13 residues. Germline values: CDR1 SGHTA, CDR2 FQGTGA. Regarding the study as a whole: In vitro data verified three CMV-associated chains as specific for CMV antigens. According to an earlier analysis, most TCR beta V segments yielded productive rearrangements about 90% or about 30% of the time.

This clonotype was obtained from a woman aged 45 to 65 in good health and CMV-seropositive. The J gene is TRBJ2-3, the V gene TRBV7-3, with D possibly being TRBD1 (6 bases). The material sequenced was PBMCs. CDR3 DNA: TGTGCCAGCAGCTATACAGGGACAGATACGCAGTATTTT. Protein product: CASSYTGTDTQYF.